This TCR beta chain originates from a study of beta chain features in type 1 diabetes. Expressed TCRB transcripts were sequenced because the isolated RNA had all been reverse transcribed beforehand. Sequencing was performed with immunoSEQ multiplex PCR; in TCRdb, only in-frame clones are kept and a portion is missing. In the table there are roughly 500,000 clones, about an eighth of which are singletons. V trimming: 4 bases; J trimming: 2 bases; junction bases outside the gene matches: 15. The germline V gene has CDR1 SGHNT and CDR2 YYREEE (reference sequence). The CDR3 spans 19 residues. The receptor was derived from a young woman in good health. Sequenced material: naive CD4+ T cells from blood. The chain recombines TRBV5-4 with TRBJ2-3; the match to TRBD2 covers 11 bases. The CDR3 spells CASSTRTSGRRPPTDTQYF. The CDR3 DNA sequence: TGTGCCAGCAGCACCAGGACTAGCGGGCGCCGGCCACCCACAGATACGCAGTATTTT.